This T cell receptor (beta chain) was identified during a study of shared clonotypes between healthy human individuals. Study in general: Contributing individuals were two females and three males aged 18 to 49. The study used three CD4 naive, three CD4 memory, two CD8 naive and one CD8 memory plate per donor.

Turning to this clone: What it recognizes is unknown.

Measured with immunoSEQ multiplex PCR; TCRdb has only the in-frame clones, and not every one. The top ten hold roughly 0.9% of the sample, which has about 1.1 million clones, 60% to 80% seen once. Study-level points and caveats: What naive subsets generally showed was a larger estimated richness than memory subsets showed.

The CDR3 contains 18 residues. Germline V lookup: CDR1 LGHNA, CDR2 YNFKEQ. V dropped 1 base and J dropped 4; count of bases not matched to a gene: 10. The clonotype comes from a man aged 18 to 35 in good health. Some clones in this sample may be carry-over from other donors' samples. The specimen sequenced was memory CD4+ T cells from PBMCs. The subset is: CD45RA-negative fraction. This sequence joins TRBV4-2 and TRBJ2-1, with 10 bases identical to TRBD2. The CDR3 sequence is CASSQVARDSGGYNEQFF. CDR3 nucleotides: TGTGCCAGCAGCCAAGTGGCCCGAGATAGCGGGGGGTACAATGAGCAGTTCTTC.